The entry below describes one T cell receptor (beta chain). Every immunoSEQ plate was one replicate of a subset's evenly spread DNA. Using immunoSEQ multiplex PCR, the repertoire was profiled, and TCRdb retains in-frame clones only, with some absent. The table lists 2 million to 2.5 million clones, approximately 95% of them singletons, with under 0.45% in the top ten. In the CD4+ fraction, cells were divided into CD45RA+ naive and CD45RA-negative memory subsets. CDR1 and CDR2 from the germline V gene are MNHNS and SASEGT. Trimming removed 3 bases at V and 4 bases at J, with 12 bases between. The CDR3 contains 14 residues. The data belong to a study of shared clonotypes between healthy human individuals.

V is TRBV6-1 and J is TRBJ1-1; D not certain. The sample comprised naive CD4+ T cells from PBMCs. Documented subset: CD45RA+ positively selected. The source is a man between 18 and 35 years old in good health. Some clones in this sample may be carry-over from other donors' samples. CDR3 DNA: TGTGCCAGCAGTGAGTCATCCTGGGGCACTGAAGCTTTCTTT. Translation gives CASSESSWGTEAFF.